One and the same sample provided the 3 T cell receptor beta chains below, sequenced in a study of beta chain features in type 1 diabetes. Since all of the isolated RNA was reverse transcribed, expressed TCRB transcripts were what got sequenced. Data came from immunoSEQ multiplex PCR; TCRdb stores just in-frame clones and leaves some out. The data contain about 150,000 clones, about 8.5% of them singletons. The sequencing input was central memory CD4+ T cells from blood. The receptor source for this set is a man aged 18 to 29 in good health.

V gene TRBV6-5 combines with J gene TRBJ2-7; 7 bases map to TRBD2. Trimming at V came to 0 bases and at J to 1 base, leaving 3 bases not matched to a gene. Germline assignment: CDR1 MNHEY and CDR2 SVGAGI. The CDR3 totals 15 residues. CDR3 sequence reads: CASSYSWRGSYEQYF. CDR3 coding DNA: TGTGCCAGCAGTTACTCTTGGCGGGGGTCCTACGAGCAGTACTTC.

CDR3 coding DNA: TGTGCCAGCAGCTTCACCAGGGCGAGCACTGAAGCTTTCTTT. This codes for CASSFTRASTEAFF. The gene calls are TRBV7-2 and TRBJ1-1; weak D call: TRBD1 (5 bases). Germline V CDR1 and CDR2: SGHTA, FQGNSA. Trimming removed 3 bases at V and 4 bases at J, with 12 bases between. The CDR3 has 14 residues.

The chain couples TRBV5-1 to TRBJ1-2; 7 nucleotides match TRBD1. Trimming took 1 base from V and 6 from J; bases not matched to a gene: 12. Germline-derived CDR1 and CDR2 are SGHRS and YFSETQ. The length of the CDR3 is 16 residues. The CDR3 coding sequence is TGCGCCAGCAGCTTGACTTTTGACAGGGCCGACAATGGCTACACCTTC. This translates into CASSLTFDRADNGYTF.